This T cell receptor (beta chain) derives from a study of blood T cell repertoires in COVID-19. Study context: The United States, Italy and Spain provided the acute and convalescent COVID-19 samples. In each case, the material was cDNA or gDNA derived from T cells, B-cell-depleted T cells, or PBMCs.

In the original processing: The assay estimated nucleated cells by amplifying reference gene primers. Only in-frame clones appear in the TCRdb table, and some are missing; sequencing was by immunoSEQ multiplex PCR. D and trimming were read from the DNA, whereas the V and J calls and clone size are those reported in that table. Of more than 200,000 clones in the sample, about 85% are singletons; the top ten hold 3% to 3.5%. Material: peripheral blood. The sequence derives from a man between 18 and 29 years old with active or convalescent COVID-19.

The DNA for the CDR3 is TGTGCCAGCAGCTTGGGACAGGTGGGCTATGGCTACACCTTC. The encoded protein is CASSLGQVGYGYTF. This chain connects TRBV6-4 to TRBJ1-2, with 8 bases aligning to TRBD1. The CDR3 has 14 amino acids. V lost 6 bases, J lost 4 bases, and 7 bases stayed unmatched. The germline gives CDR1 MRHNA, CDR2 SNTAGT.